This T cell receptor (beta chain) was retrieved from a study of Graves' ophthalmopathy and Graves' hyperthyroidism. From RNA, the CDR3 regions of TCR beta chains were amplified and sequenced. The library came from an HTBI-primed first-round RT-PCR and a second-round multiplex PCR. One entry per CDR3 protein, called by TCRdb with MiXCR from the multiplex PCR reads. The table includes about 620,000 distinct CDR3 sequences, 22% detected once. V trimming: 1 base; J trimming: 1 base; junction bases outside the gene matches: 6. CDR3 length equals 17 residues. CDR1 and CDR2 from the germline V gene are SGHAT and FQNNGV.

Sample: peripheral blood. The chain combines TRBV11-2 with TRBJ2-5, with 10 nucleotides matching TRBD2. The receptor's source is a woman aged 18-35 years with stable Graves' hyperthyroidism. Some clones in this sample may be carry-over from other donors' samples. Here the CDR3 reads CASSLGASGSGQETQYF. CDR3 sequence (DNA): TGTGCCAGCAGCTTAGGGGCTAGCGGGAGTGGCCAAGAGACCCAGTACTTC.